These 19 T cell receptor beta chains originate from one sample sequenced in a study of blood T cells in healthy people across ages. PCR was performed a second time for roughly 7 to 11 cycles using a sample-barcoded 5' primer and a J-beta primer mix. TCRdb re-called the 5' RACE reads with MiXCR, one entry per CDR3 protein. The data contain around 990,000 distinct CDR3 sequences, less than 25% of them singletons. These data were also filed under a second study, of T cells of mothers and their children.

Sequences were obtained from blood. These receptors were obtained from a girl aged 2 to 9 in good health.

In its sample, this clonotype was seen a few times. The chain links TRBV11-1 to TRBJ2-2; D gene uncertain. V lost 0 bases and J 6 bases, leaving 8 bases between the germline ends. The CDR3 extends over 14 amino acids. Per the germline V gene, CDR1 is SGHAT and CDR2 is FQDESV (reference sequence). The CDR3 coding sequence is TGTGCCAGCAGCTTAGCGAAAGGTTCCGGGGAGCTGTTTTTT. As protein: CASSLAKGSGELFF.

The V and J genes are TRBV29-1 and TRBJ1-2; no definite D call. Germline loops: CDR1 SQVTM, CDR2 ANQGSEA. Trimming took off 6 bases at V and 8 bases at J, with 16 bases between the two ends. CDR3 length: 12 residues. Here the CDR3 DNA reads TGCAGCGTGCCGAGAGCTAAGAGCGGCTACACCTTC. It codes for CSVPRAKSGYTF.

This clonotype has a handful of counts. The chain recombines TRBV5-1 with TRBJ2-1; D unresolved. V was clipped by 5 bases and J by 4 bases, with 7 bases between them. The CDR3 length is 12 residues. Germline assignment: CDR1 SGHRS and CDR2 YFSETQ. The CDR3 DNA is TGCGCCAGCAGTGTGCGATACAATGAGCAGTTCTTC. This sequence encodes CASSVRYNEQFF.

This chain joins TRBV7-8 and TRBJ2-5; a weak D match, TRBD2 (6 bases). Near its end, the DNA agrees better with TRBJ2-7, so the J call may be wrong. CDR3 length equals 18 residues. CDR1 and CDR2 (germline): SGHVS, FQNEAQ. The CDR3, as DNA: TGTGCCAGCAGCCCCCCCGTAGGAGCGGGTCCCCCCACCTACGAGCAGTACTTC. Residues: CASSPPVGAGPPTYEQYF.

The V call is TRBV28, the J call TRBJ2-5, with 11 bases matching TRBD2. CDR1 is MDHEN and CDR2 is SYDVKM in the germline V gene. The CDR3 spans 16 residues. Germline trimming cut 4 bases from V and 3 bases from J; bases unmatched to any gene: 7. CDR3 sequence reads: CASSYSGRAEEETQYF. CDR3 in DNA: TGTGCCAGCAGTTATAGCGGGAGGGCCGAGGAAGAGACCCAGTACTTC.

The CDR3 sequence: CASSPRDGTGNTIYF. CDR3 DNA sequence: TGTGCCAGCAGTCCCCGGGACGGGACTGGAAACACCATATATTTT. This chain joins TRBV6-1 and TRBJ1-3; tentative D call: TRBD1 (5 bases). From germline, CDR1 is MNHNS and CDR2 SASEGT. This CDR3 has 15 residues. V dropped 5 bases and J dropped 2 bases, with 13 bases sitting between them.

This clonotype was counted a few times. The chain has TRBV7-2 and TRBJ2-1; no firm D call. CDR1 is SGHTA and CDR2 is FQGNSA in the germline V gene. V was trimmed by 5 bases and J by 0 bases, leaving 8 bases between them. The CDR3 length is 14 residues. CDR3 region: CASSGVSSYNEQFF. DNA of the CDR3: TGTGCCAGCAGCGGAGTAAGCTCCTACAATGAGCAGTTCTTC.

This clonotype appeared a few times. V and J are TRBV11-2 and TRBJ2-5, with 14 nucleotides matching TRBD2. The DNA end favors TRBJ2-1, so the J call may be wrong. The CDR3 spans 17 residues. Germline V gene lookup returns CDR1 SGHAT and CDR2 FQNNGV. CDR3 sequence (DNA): TGTGCCAGCAGCCGCCCGGGACTAGCGGGAGTCGGGGATGAGCAGTTCTTC. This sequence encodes CASSRPGLAGVGDEQFF.

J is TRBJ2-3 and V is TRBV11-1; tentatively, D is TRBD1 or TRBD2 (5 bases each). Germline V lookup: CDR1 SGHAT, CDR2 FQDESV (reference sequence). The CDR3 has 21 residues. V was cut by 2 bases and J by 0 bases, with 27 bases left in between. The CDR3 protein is CASSLPSAIGTDYTSTDTQYF. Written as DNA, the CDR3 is TGTGCCAGCAGCTTACCTAGTGCAATAGGGACCGATTACACTAGCACAGATACGCAGTATTTT.

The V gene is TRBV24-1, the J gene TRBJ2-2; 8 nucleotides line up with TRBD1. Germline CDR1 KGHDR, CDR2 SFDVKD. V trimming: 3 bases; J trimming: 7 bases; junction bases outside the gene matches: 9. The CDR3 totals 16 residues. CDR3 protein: CATSDPWDRLFGELFF. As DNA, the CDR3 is TGTGCCACCAGTGATCCCTGGGACAGGTTGTTCGGGGAGCTGTTTTTT.

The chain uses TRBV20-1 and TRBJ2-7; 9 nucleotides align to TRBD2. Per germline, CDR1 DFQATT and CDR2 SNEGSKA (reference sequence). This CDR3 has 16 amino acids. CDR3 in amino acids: CSCWGTAGGVGDEQYF. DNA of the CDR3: TGCAGCTGCTGGGGGACAGCGGGAGGAGTCGGGGACGAGCAGTACTTC.

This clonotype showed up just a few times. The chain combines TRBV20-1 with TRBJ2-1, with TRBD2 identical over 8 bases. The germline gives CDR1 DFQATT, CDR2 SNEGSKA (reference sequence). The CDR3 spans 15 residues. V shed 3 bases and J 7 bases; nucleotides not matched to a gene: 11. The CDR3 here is CSARGEAGETNEQFF. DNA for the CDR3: TGCAGTGCTAGGGGGGAAGCGGGGGAAACGAATGAGCAGTTCTTC.

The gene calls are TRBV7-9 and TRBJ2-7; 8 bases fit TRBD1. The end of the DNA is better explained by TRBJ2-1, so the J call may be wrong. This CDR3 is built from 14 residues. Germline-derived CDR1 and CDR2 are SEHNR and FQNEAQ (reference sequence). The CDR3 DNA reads TGTGCCAGCAGCCACCGGACAGGGATTGGTGAGCAGTTCTTC. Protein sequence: CASSHRTGIGEQFF.

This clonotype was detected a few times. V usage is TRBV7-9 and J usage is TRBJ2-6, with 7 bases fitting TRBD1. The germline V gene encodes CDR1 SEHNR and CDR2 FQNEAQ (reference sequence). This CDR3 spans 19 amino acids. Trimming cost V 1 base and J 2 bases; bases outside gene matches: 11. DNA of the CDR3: TGTGCCAGCAGCTTAGTGTTGGACAGGTCCCACCCTGGGGCCAACGTCCTGACTTTC. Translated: CASSLVLDRSHPGANVLTF.

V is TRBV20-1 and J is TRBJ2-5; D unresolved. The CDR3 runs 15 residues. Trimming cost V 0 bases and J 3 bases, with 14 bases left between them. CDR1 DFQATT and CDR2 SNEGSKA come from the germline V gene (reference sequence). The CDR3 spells CSARDGRAIEETQYF. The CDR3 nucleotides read TGCAGTGCTAGAGATGGGCGAGCTATTGAAGAGACCCAGTACTTC.

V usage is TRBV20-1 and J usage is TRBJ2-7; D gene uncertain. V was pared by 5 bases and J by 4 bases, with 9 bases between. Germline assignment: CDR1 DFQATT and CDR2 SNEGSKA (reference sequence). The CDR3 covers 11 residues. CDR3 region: CSAHLQYEQYF. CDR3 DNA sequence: TGCAGTGCTCACCTGCAATACGAGCAGTACTTC.

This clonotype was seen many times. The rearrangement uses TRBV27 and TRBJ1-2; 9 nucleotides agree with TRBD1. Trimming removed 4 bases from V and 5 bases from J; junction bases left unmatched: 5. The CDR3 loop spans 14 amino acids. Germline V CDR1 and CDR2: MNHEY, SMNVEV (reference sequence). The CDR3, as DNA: TGTGCCAGCAGTTGGACAGGGGAAGGGTATGGCTACACCTTC. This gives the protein CASSWTGEGYGYTF.

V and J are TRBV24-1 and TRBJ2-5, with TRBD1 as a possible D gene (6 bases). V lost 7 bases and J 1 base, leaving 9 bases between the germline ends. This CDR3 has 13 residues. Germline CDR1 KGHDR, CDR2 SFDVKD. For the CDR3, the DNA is TGTGCCACCAGCCCGACAGGCCAAGAGACCCAGTACTTC. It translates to CATSPTGQETQYF.

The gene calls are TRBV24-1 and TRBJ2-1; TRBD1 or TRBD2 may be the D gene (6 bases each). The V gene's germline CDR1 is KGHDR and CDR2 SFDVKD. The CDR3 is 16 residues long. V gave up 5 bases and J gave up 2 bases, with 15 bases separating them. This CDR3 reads CATSGRRGPPYNEQFF. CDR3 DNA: TGTGCCACCAGTGGCCGACGGGGGCCTCCCTACAATGAGCAGTTCTTC.